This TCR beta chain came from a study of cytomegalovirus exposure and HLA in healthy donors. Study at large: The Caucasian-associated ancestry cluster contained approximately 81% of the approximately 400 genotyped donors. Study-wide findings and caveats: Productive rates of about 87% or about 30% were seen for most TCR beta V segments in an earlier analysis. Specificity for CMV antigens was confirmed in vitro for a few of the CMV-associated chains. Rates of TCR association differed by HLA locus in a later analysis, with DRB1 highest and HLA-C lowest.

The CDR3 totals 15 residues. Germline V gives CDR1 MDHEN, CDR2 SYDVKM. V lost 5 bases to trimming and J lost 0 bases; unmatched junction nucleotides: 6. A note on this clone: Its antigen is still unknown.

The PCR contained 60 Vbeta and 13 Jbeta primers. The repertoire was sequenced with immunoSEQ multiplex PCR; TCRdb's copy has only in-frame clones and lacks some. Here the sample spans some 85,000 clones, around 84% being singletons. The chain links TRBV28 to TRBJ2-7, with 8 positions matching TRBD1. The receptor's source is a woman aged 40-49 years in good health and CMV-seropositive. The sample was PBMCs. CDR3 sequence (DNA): TGTGCCAGCAGTCCCCAGGGGGCGAGCTCCTACGAGCAGTACTTC. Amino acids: CASSPQGASSYEQYF.